This TCR beta chain originates from a study of beta chain features in type 1 diabetes. Findings and caveats of the study: Significant though moderate, a shortening of TCRB CDR3s appeared in all four CD4+ subsets of Type 1 diabetes patients.

With 2 bases removed from V and 0 bases from J, the gap between germline ends came to 8 bases. The CDR3 runs to 15 residues. Per germline, CDR1 SGHTA and CDR2 FQGNSA. Since all of the isolated RNA was reverse transcribed, expressed TCRB transcripts were what got sequenced. The data were produced by immunoSEQ multiplex PCR, yet TCRdb's version contains in-frame clones alone and is incomplete. The sample shows approximately 240,000 clones, 16% of them seen only once. This clone was seen a handful of times. Its antigen is as yet unknown. The sample carries other DNA sequences with the same CDR3. The chain is built from TRBV7-2 and TRBJ2-1; D is ambiguous. This clonotype was obtained from a man aged 30 to 39 with type 1 diabetes. Sequencing was performed on naive CD4+ T cells from blood. The CDR3 here is CASSLSSSSYNEQFF. The CDR3 DNA reads TGTGCCAGCAGCTTATCTAGTAGCTCCTACAATGAGCAGTTCTTC.